This record concerns one TCR beta chain sequence. Its matching antigen is unknown. Clones were sequenced by immunoSEQ multiplex PCR, and TCRdb holds only the in-frame ones, with some missing. The table has roughly 400,000 clones, roughly 90% seen once. The data derive from a study of Ad26.COV2.S vaccination and SARS-CoV-2 variants. Background on the study: In the study, Ad26.COV2.S was injected intramuscularly once, or twice 56 days apart. Findings of the study overall: Measurement of non-spike TCR breadth gave similar results in vaccine and placebo recipients.

Germline values: CDR1 GTSNPN, CDR2 SVGIG (reference sequence). CDR3 size: 14 residues. The V end was cut by 3 bases, the J end by 3 bases, with 14 bases between. Stated treatment: 15 to 20 received Ad26.COV2.S at low or high dose, single or two shots; five or six received placebo; per-sample allocation not given. Samples were taken on day 63 after the first vaccine or placebo injection. The source was peripheral blood, collected in a trial of Ad26.COV2.S vaccine versus placebo. The sequence was collected from a person aged 18-60 years who received the Ad26.COV2.S COVID-19 vaccine or a placebo. The chain is built from TRBV30 and TRBJ1-1, with D perhaps TRBD1 (6 bases). In DNA form, the CDR3 reads TGTGCCTGGAGCTCCGGGGGGGGCTACACTGAAGCTTTCTTT. It yields the protein CAWSSGGGYTEAFF.